The clone carrying this T cell receptor beta chain was seen many times. Its antigen is as yet unknown. According to the study, genomic DNA was the template for TCR beta VDJ and CDR3 profiling. TCRdb independently ran MiXCR on the reads; one entry per CDR3 protein. The data hold under 200,000 distinct CDR3 sequences, with 45% to 50% observed a single time. The data belong to a study of CD8+CD57+ T cells in acquired aplastic anemia. General study points: Controls and patients did not differ significantly in CD8+ Simpson's diversity.

In patients chosen for sequencing, flow cytometry had shown CD8+CD57+ cell expansion. Diagnosis of severe acquired aplastic anemia applied to all patients. The source is a human donor with aplastic anemia. The sample was sorted CD4+, CD8+, or CD8+CD57+ T cells (not recorded which) from PBMCs.

CDR3: CASSPGYGQETQYF. CDR3 DNA sequence: TGTGCCAGCAGCCCGGGATATGGACAAGAGACCCAGTACTTC. J is TRBJ2-5 and V is TRBV7-2, with D possibly being TRBD2 (5 bases). Germline V gene data show CDR1 as SGHTA and CDR2 as FQGNSA. The CDR3 covers 14 residues. V shed 5 bases and J shed 2 bases, with 12 bases lying between them.